The sequence of this TCR beta chain was determined in a study of blood T cell repertoires in COVID-19. On the study more broadly: COVID-19 samples collected from the United States, Italy and Spain covered acute and convalescent phases. T cells, B-cell-depleted T cells, or PBMCs provided the cDNA or gDNA that served as material.

Trimming cost V 1 base and J 5 bases, with 12 bases left between them. The CDR3 covers 14 residues. Germline CDR1 reads SGHNT; CDR2 reads YYREEE (reference sequence). Assay used: immunoSEQ multiplex PCR; TCRdb lists only in-frame clones, some missing. The sample shows roughly 350,000 clones, around 91% of them seen only once. The rearrangement uses TRBV5-4 and TRBJ1-1; a weak D match, TRBD1 (5 bases). The clonotype comes from a woman aged 18-29 years who had recovered from COVID-19. Sequencing used peripheral blood. The CDR3 nucleotides read TGTGCCAGCAGCTTGTGGGGCGAGGTTACTGAAGCTTTCTTT. Translating it yields CASSLWGEVTEAFF.